This is a list of T cell receptor beta chains from one sample in a study of CD8 T cells in Susac syndrome. TCRdb reprocessed the immunoSEQ multiplex PCR reads via MiXCR and lists one record per CDR3 protein. This sample has approximately 110,000 distinct CDR3 sequences; over 85% occur once, and the top ten carry roughly 0.091%. Sequenced material: CD4+ T cells from PBMCs. The receptors originated from a human donor in good health. Both conserved end residues are part of each CDR3. Each record gives: clone size, V gene, CDR3 protein. The listing skips clone size in some rows; elsewhere it reads once, few, many or a size class.

>NA|TRBV3-1
CASSLQGSRSEAFF
>NA|TRBV6-1
CASSHRRQGFEKLFF
>NA|TRBV27
CASSLQGANVLTF
>NA|TRBV3-1
CASSPFWAEHEQYF
>NA|TRBV2
CASSEGGRGYGYTF
>NA|TRBV5-1
CASSAGTSAHEQFF
>NA|TRBV20-1
CSATLPGAYNEQFF
>NA|TRBV29-1
CSVEGQGYGYTF
>NA|TRBV5-6
CASALREHYGYTF
>once|TRBV27
CASSPGLEQFF
>NA|TRBV30
CAWTTLLRRGPGYGYTF
>NA|TRBV20-1
CSASIADPANYGYTF
>NA|TRBV15
CATSSGRLDLHF
>NA|TRBV12-3/TRBV12-4
CASSLRSYEQYF
>once|TRBV7-7
CASSPGAGGADTQYF